These 25 T cell receptor beta chains came from one sample sequenced in a study of radiation and T cells in renal cell carcinoma. This sample's time point: baseline pretreatment blood. Described treatment: 15 Gy SBRT to primary tumor, nephrectomy 4 weeks later. Data came from immunoSEQ multiplex PCR; TCRdb stores just in-frame clones and leaves some out. Found here are around 140,000 clones, around 89% of them singletons; the top ten hold 4.1%. The specimen comprised blood, sampled from a patient whose treatment included radiotherapy and nephrectomy. Receptor source: a woman between 65 and 79 years old with renal cell carcinoma.

CDR3 amino acids: CASSGRGLGSTDTQYF. The DNA of the CDR3 is TGTGCCAGCAGCGGAAGAGGACTAGGTAGCACAGATACGCAGTATTTT. The rearrangement uses TRBV7-8 and TRBJ2-3, with TRBD2 identical over 7 bases. The CDR3 has 16 amino acids. V lost 5 bases and J lost 0; bases outside the gene matches: 8. Germline values: CDR1 SGHVS, CDR2 FQNEAQ. The variable domain in full, completed from reference TRBV7-8 and TRBJ2-3, reads GAGVSQSPRYKVAKRGQDVALRCDPISGHVSLFWYQQALGQGPEFLTYFQNEAQLDKSGLPSDRFFAERPEGSVSTLKIQRTQQEDSAVYLCASSGRGLGSTDTQYFGPGTRLTVL.

The V call is TRBV7-6, the J call TRBJ2-5; TRBD2 matches at 8 bases. The length of the CDR3 is 17 residues. Germline V lookup: CDR1 SGHVS, CDR2 FNYEAQ. The V segment lost 1 base and the J segment 2 bases; nucleotides outside the gene matches: 9. This CDR3 reads CASSLVVPGGLQETQYF. As DNA, the CDR3 is TGTGCCAGCAGCTTAGTAGTGCCGGGGGGGCTTCAAGAGACCCAGTACTTC.

J is TRBJ2-3 and V is TRBV20-1; D ambiguous. Germline V lookup: CDR1 DFQATT, CDR2 SNEGSKA (reference sequence). This CDR3 spans 11 amino acids. V lost 1 base to trimming and J lost 4 bases, with 3 bases between them. The CDR3 DNA reads as TGCAGTGCTAGAGCTCCAGATACGCAGTATTTT. Its translation is CSARAPDTQYF.

This chain links TRBV2 with TRBJ1-1, with no clear D. Germline CDR1 is SNHLY and CDR2 is FYNNEI. The CDR3 loop spans 15 amino acids. V dropped 2 bases and J dropped 1 base, with 11 bases sitting between them. The CDR3 here is CASSEQRLSNTEAFF. CDR3 coding DNA: TGTGCCAGCAGTGAACAACGGTTGTCGAACACTGAAGCTTTCTTT.

This clone showed up just once. The chain joins TRBV7-9 to TRBJ2-7; 7 nucleotides align to TRBD2. Trimming removed 5 bases from V and 4 bases from J; junction bases left unmatched: 11. Germline-derived CDR1 and CDR2 are SEHNR and FQNEAQ (reference sequence). The CDR3 is 15 residues long. The CDR3: CASSPWGGSRYEQYF. In DNA form, the CDR3 reads TGTGCCAGCAGCCCCTGGGGAGGGAGTAGGTACGAGCAGTACTTC.

V is TRBV28 and J is TRBJ1-2; D remains ambiguous. The V gene lost 6 bases and the J gene lost 3 bases, with 14 bases spanning the gap. This CDR3 is built from 14 residues. The germline V gene has CDR1 MDHEN and CDR2 SYDVKM. The CDR3 region has the DNA TGTGCCAGCAGGTCCGGGTTCCTGGACTATGGCTACACCTTC. Protein sequence: CASRSGFLDYGYTF.

As regards this clone: At the DNA level, this CDR3 is encoded by other sequences in the same sample as well. The rearrangement links TRBV7-3 to TRBJ1-1; D not certain. The length of the CDR3 is 13 residues. V was pared by 1 base and J by 1 base, with 4 bases between. The germline V gene encodes CDR1 SGHTA and CDR2 FQGTGA. The CDR3 sequence is CASSLRRNTEAFF. In DNA form, the CDR3 reads TGTGCCAGCAGCTTAAGGAGGAACACTGAAGCTTTCTTT.

This clone was recorded a few times. This chain joins TRBV16 and TRBJ1-1, with D perhaps matching TRBD1 (5 bases). Germline V gives CDR1 KGHSY, CDR2 FQNENV. The CDR3 spans 13 residues. Between the trimmed V and J ends, which lost 2 bases and 4 bases, there was a span of 8 bases. The CDR3 nucleotides are TGTGCCAGCAGCCAAGGACAAGCCACTGAAGCTTTCTTT. Protein product: CASSQGQATEAFF.

The chain couples TRBV18 to TRBJ1-2; no reliable D call. Trimming took off 3 bases at V and 3 bases at J, with 8 bases between the two ends. Germline lookup yields CDR1 KGHSH and CDR2 LQKENI. There are 13 residues in the CDR3. The CDR3 loop is CASSPVGDYGYTF. CDR3 nucleotide sequence: TGTGCCAGCTCACCTGTTGGAGACTATGGCTACACCTTC.

The chain combines TRBV5-6 with TRBJ2-1; D gene unclear. CDR3 length equals 11 residues. In germline, CDR1 is SGHDT, CDR2 YYEEEE. The V end lost 1 base, the J end lost 12 bases, and 8 bases lay between the germline ends. The DNA for the CDR3 is TGTGCCAGCAGCTTGCTAAGTGGGCAGTTCTTC. Translation: CASSLLSGQFF.

The V gene is TRBV27, the J gene TRBJ2-7; D not certain. Trimming pared 8 bases from V and 12 bases from J, leaving 14 bases between. Germline CDR1 is MNHEY and CDR2 is SMNVEV (reference sequence). The CDR3 is 10 amino acids. CDR3 loop: CASFEPCPYF. DNA of the CDR3: TGTGCCAGCTTCGAGCCGTGTCCGTACTTC.

V is TRBV7-2 and J is TRBJ1-5, with D maybe TRBD1 (5 bases). The CDR3 spans 14 residues. Trimming left V 6 bases short and J 4 bases short, with 13 bases between. Looked up from germline, CDR1 is SGHTA and CDR2 is FQGNSA. Here the CDR3 reads CASSVDSPNQPQHF. CDR3 DNA: TGTGCCAGCAGTGTCGACAGTCCTAATCAGCCCCAGCATTTT.

The chain combines TRBV19 with TRBJ2-6; D call uncertain. The CDR3 length is 15 residues. Germline-derived CDR1 and CDR2 are LNHDA and SQIVND (reference sequence). Deletions cut 2 bases from V and 0 bases from J, with 5 bases between. As DNA, the CDR3 is TGTGCCAGTAGTATACCTGGCTCTGGGGCCAACGTCCTGACTTTC. Amino acid sequence: CASSIPGSGANVLTF.

This chain uses TRBV25-1 with TRBJ2-7, with 9 bases matching TRBD1. Germline CDR1 reads MGHDK; CDR2 reads SYGVNS. Trimming at V came to 4 bases and at J to 3 bases, leaving 1 base not matched to a gene. The CDR3 runs to 13 residues. The CDR3 region has the DNA TGTGCCAGCAGTGGGACAGGGGTCTACGAGCAGTACTTC. Amino acid sequence: CASSGTGVYEQYF.

This sequence joins TRBV19 and TRBJ2-7; 8 bases agree with TRBD2. The V segment lost 9 bases and the J segment 1 base; nucleotides outside the gene matches: 5. The germline gives CDR1 LNHDA, CDR2 SQIVND (reference sequence). CDR3 length: 13 amino acids. In DNA form, the CDR3 reads TGTGCCAGCTCCCGGGAGGGGTCCTACGAGCAGTACTTC. Protein: CASSREGSYEQYF.

CDR3 in amino acids: CASSAGTGAEAFF. CDR3 nucleotides: TGTGCCAGCAGCGCCGGGACAGGGGCTGAAGCTTTCTTT. The V call is TRBV25-1, the J call TRBJ1-1, with TRBD1 matching 10 bases. CDR3 length: 13 amino acids. Trimming cost V 6 bases and J 6 bases; bases outside gene matches: 4. CDR1 and CDR2 from the germline V gene are MGHDK and SYGVNS.

The rearrangement joins TRBV15 to TRBJ2-3; the D is unclear. CDR1 and CDR2 from the germline V gene are LNHNV and YYDKDF (reference sequence). Trimming pared 0 bases from V and 6 bases from J, leaving 7 bases between. The CDR3 consists of 13 residues. CDR3 in DNA: TGTGCCACCAGCAGAGATAAGGCGGATACGCAGTATTTT. It codes for CATSRDKADTQYF.

In regard to this clone: Other DNA variants within this sample encode the same CDR3. The rearrangement links TRBV28 to TRBJ1-6; D is unresolved. Germline V gene sequence: CDR1 MDHEN, CDR2 SYDVKM. The V gene lost 4 bases and the J gene lost 9 bases, with 4 bases spanning the gap. This CDR3 is built from 11 residues. The CDR3: CASSSGSPLHF. The CDR3 region has the DNA TGTGCCAGCAGTTCTGGTTCACCCCTCCACTTT. The full variable domain, completed using reference TRBV28 and TRBJ1-6, is DVKVTQSSRYLVKRTGEKVFLECVQDMDHENMFWYRQDPGLGLRLIYFSYDVKMKEKGDIPEGYSVSREKKERFSLILESASTNQTSMYLCASSSGSPLHFGNGTRLTVT.

There are a few counts of this clone. The V call is TRBV4-2, the J call TRBJ1-4, with TRBD1 matching over 8 bases. Trimming removed 1 base from V and 4 bases from J; junction bases left unmatched: 14. CDR1 and CDR2 (germline): LGHNA, YNFKEQ. This CDR3 region has 19 residues. In DNA, the CDR3 is TGTGCCAGCAGCCAAGTTGGTTTCGACAGGGGAGGCCTTAATGAAAAACTGTTTTTT. Protein sequence: CASSQVGFDRGGLNEKLFF.

V and J are TRBV28 and TRBJ2-7, with 7 bases fitting TRBD1. The CDR3 consists of 13 residues. The trim removed 7 bases at V and 5 bases at J, leaving 8 bases unmatched. The V gene's germline CDR1 is MDHEN and CDR2 SYDVKM. The CDR3 region has the DNA TGTGCCAGCACACAGGGGTTCCCCCACGAGCAGTACTTC. Protein product: CASTQGFPHEQYF.

The chain couples TRBV6-1 to TRBJ2-1; 9 bases fit TRBD1. This CDR3 contains 15 residues. V shed 4 bases and J 1 base; nucleotides not matched to a gene: 2. Germline V gives CDR1 MNHNS, CDR2 SASEGT. This CDR3 reads CASSGDRESYNEQFF. CDR3 coding DNA: TGTGCCAGCAGTGGGGACAGGGAGTCCTACAATGAGCAGTTCTTC.

The genes are TRBV19 and TRBJ1-1, with TRBD1 as a possible D gene (5 bases). Trimming took 8 bases from V and 2 from J, leaving 15 bases between them. CDR1 and CDR2 from the germline V gene are LNHDA and SQIVND (reference sequence). This CDR3 comprises 14 residues. The CDR3 sequence: CASRATAINTEAFF. The CDR3 region has the DNA TGTGCCAGTCGAGCGACAGCTATTAACACTGAAGCTTTCTTT.

The V gene is TRBV10-1, the J gene TRBJ2-1; TRBD2 matches 10 bases. The germline V gene has CDR1 WNHNN and CDR2 SYGVQD (reference sequence). After removal of 10 bases from V and 4 bases from J, the junction contained 7 bases not matched to a gene. This CDR3 comprises 14 residues. The CDR3: CATQRGGLYNEQFF. In DNA, the CDR3 is TGCGCCACTCAGCGGGGGGGCCTATACAATGAGCAGTTCTTC.

This chain uses TRBV5-8 with TRBJ1-6; tentatively, D is TRBD1 (5 bases). Germline V lookup: CDR1 SGHTS, CDR2 YDEGEE. CDR3 length: 16 residues. V dropped 1 base and J dropped 8 bases, with 16 bases sitting between them. This CDR3 is CASSLLGGSRYSPLHF. CDR3 nucleotides: TGTGCCAGCAGCTTGCTGGGGGGATCAAGGTATTCACCCCTCCACTTT. Supplemented by reference TRBV5-8 and TRBJ1-6, the full variable domain reads EAGVTQSPTHLIKTRGQQATLRCSPISGHTSVYWYQQALGLGLQFLLWYDEGEERNRGNFPPRFSGRQFPNYSSELNVNALELEDSALYLCASSLLGGSRYSPLHFGNGTRLTVT.

V and J are TRBV7-8 and TRBJ1-1, with D unresolved. Germline V CDR1 and CDR2: SGHVS, FQNEAQ. Between the trimmed V and J ends, which lost 8 bases and 4 bases, there was a span of 14 bases. The CDR3 spans 13 residues. CDR3 nucleotides: TGTGCCAGCGCCAGACGGGGTGTCACTGAAGCTTTCTTT. It encodes CASARRGVTEAFF.